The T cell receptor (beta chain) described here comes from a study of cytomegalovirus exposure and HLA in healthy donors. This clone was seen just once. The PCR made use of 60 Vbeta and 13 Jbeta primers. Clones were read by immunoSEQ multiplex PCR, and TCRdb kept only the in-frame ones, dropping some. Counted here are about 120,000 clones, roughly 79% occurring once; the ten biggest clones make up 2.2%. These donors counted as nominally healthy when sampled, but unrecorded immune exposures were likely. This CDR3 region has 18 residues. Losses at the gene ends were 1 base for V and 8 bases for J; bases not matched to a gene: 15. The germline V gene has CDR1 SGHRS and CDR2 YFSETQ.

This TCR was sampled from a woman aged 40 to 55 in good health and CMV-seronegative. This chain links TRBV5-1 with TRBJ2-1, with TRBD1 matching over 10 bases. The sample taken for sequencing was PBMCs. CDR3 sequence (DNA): TGCGCCAGCAGCTTGACTATTATGGGACAGGGGTATGTGGATGAGCAGTTCTTC. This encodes CASSLTIMGQGYVDEQFF.